This passage covers 23 T cell receptor beta chains from one sample sequenced in a study of blood T cell repertoires in COVID-19. The table came from immunoSEQ multiplex PCR; TCRdb's copy has only in-frame clones and leaves some out. The sample lists 250,000 or so clones, about 85% occurring once. Specimen: peripheral blood. The receptors here all came from a man aged 18 to 30 with active or convalescent COVID-19.

J is TRBJ1-5 and V is TRBV28, with 10 bases identical to TRBD1. The CDR3 spans 21 residues. Germline assignment: CDR1 MDHEN and CDR2 SYDVKM. With 4 bases clipped from V and 0 bases from J, the junction kept 18 bases outside the gene matches. In DNA form, the CDR3 reads TGTGCCAGCAGTTCCGACACCCAACCGGGACAGGGGCTATATAGCAATCAGCCCCAGCATTTT. It codes for CASSSDTQPGQGLYSNQPQHF.

The chain joins TRBV7-9 to TRBJ2-2, with D possibly being TRBD1 (5 bases). Germline V CDR1 and CDR2: SEHNR, FQNEAQ (reference sequence). This CDR3 has 15 amino acids. V was trimmed by 1 base and J by 4 bases, leaving 10 bases between them. Here the CDR3 DNA reads TGTGCCAGCAGCTTAGGACAGCTATCCACCGGGGAGCTGTTTTTT. Its translation: CASSLGQLSTGELFF.

The chain uses TRBV18 and TRBJ2-5, with TRBD2 identical over 7 bases. V lost 4 bases and J lost 1; bases outside the gene matches: 9. Looked up from germline, CDR1 is KGHSH and CDR2 is LQKENI. The CDR3 consists of 16 residues. The DNA of the CDR3 is TGTGCCAGCTCACTGGCGGGAGCGGCGGCCCAAGAGACCCAGTACTTC. It yields the protein CASSLAGAAAQETQYF.

The CDR3 protein is CASSMRGLDNTEAFF. Written as DNA, the CDR3 is TGTGCCAGTAGTATGAGGGGGCTGGACAACACTGAAGCTTTCTTT. The rearrangement joins TRBV19 to TRBJ1-1; 7 positions agree with TRBD1. The CDR3 contains 15 residues. V gave up 3 bases and J gave up 2 bases; unmatched junction bases: 6. Per germline, CDR1 LNHDA and CDR2 SQIVND (reference sequence).

V and J are TRBV4-1 and TRBJ2-2; possibly TRBD2 for D (5 bases). The CDR3 loop spans 13 amino acids. Germline V gene lookup returns CDR1 MGHRA and CDR2 YSYEKL. The V end was cut by 1 base, the J end by 9 bases, with 9 bases between. In DNA form, the CDR3 reads TGCGCCAGCAGCCAAGTCCTAGCCAGGGAGCTGTTTTTT. Encoded protein: CASSQVLARELFF.

The genes are TRBV27 and TRBJ1-6; the D gene is possibly TRBD1 (5 bases). This CDR3 is built from 14 residues. The ends were cut back, 2 bases at V and 6 bases at J, with 8 bases in the middle. CDR1 MNHEY and CDR2 SMNVEV come from the germline V gene (reference sequence). The CDR3 DNA reads TGTGCCAGCAGTTTAGCAGGGCGTAATTCACCCCTCCACTTT. Protein: CASSLAGRNSPLHF.

The chain uses TRBV7-2 and TRBJ1-6, with 8 bases aligning to TRBD1. J gave up 4 bases and V 3 bases, and 5 bases lay outside the gene matches. This CDR3 comprises 16 residues. Germline V gene data show CDR1 as SGHTA and CDR2 as FQGNSA. The CDR3 loop reads CASSFGGTGYNSPLHF. DNA for the CDR3: TGTGCCAGCAGCTTTGGGGGGACAGGTTATAATTCACCCCTCCACTTT.

The rearrangement links TRBV15 to TRBJ1-4; TRBD1 aligns across 7 bases. CDR1 is LNHNV, CDR2 YYDKDF, per germline (reference sequence). The junction had 8 bases not matched to a gene; V was cut back by 0 bases and J by 7 bases. The CDR3 covers 16 residues. The CDR3 coding sequence is TGTGCCACCAGCAGAGATACGGGACAGTTTGTTGAAAAACTGTTTTTT. It codes for CATSRDTGQFVEKLFF. Looking up the rest from reference TRBV15 and TRBJ1-4 gives the full variable domain: DAMVIQNPRYQVTQFGKPVTLSCSQTLNHNVMYWYQQKSSQAPKLLFHYYDKDFNNEADTPDNFQSRRPNTSFCFLDIRSPGLGDTAMYLCATSRDTGQFVEKLFFGSGTQLSVL.

The V call is TRBV4-1, the J call TRBJ1-3; D not resolved. Trimming removed 3 bases at V and 4 bases at J, with 4 bases between. This CDR3 has 12 amino acids. In germline, CDR1 is MGHRA, CDR2 YSYEKL. Here the CDR3 reads CASSQEGNTIYF. The CDR3 region has the DNA TGCGCCAGCAGCCAGGAGGGAAACACCATATATTTT.

The CDR3 loop reads CASSSQGLDITDTQYF. The CDR3 DNA reads TGTGCCAGCAGCTCCCAGGGACTAGATATCACAGATACGCAGTATTTT. The gene calls are TRBV7-6 and TRBJ2-3; 8 bases fit TRBD2. This CDR3 contains 16 residues. Germline-derived CDR1 and CDR2 are SGHVS and FNYEAQ. After removal of 4 bases from V and 2 bases from J, the junction contained 8 bases not matched to a gene.

The genes are TRBV18 and TRBJ1-1; 9 nucleotides match TRBD1. J gave up 7 bases and V 1 base, and 1 base lay outside the gene matches. This CDR3 is 13 amino acids long. Germline V gene sequence: CDR1 KGHSH, CDR2 LQKENI. The CDR3, as DNA: TGTGCCAGCTCACCACGACAGGGGGGTGAAGCTTTCTTT. Residues: CASSPRQGGEAFF.

The chain has TRBV7-9 and TRBJ1-1, with 7 bases lining up with TRBD1. From germline, CDR1 is SEHNR and CDR2 FQNEAQ (reference sequence). CDR3 length equals 16 residues. V shed 5 bases, J shed 0 bases, and the junction held 9 bases outside the gene matches. As DNA, the CDR3 is TGTGCCAGCAGCCCCCCTGGACAGGCGGTGAACACTGAAGCTTTCTTT. Translated, it gives CASSPPGQAVNTEAFF.

A single count supports this clone. CDR3 sequence reads: CASSYRGYGNTIYF. CDR3 nucleotide sequence: TGTGCCAGTAGTTACCGAGGGTATGGAAACACCATATATTTT. The chain combines TRBV19 with TRBJ1-3; no clear D gene. The length of the CDR3 is 14 residues. Germline V lookup: CDR1 LNHDA, CDR2 SQIVND (reference sequence). V lost 5 bases and J lost 3, with 11 bases in between.

This clone was seen just once. The genes are TRBV5-1 and TRBJ1-1; TRBD1 might be the D (5 bases). Germline CDR1 reads SGHRS; CDR2 reads YFSETQ. This CDR3 has 16 amino acids. The V and J ends lost 5 bases and 0 bases respectively, with 17 bases between them. For the CDR3, the DNA is TGCGCCAGCAGGTCTTCAGGGCCCCACATGAACACTGAAGCTTTCTTT. This gives the protein CASRSSGPHMNTEAFF.

This clone has a handful of counts. The V gene is TRBV21-1, the J gene TRBJ1-5. TRBV21-1 is listed as a pseudogene. This CDR3 comprises 16 residues. CDR3 DNA sequence: TGTGCCAGCAGCAAAGGTACGGGGAGGGAGAATCAGCCCCAGCATTTT. It translates to CASSKGTGRENQPQHF.

This clone appeared once. The genes are TRBV7-9 and TRBJ2-1; D might be TRBD2 (5 bases). V lost 5 bases, J lost 10 bases, and 12 bases lay in between. The CDR3 length is 12 residues. Germline values: CDR1 SEHNR, CDR2 FQNEAQ (reference sequence). CDR3 protein: CASSPGLTEQFF. Here the CDR3 DNA reads TGTGCCAGCAGCCCAGGACTGACAGAGCAGTTCTTC.

Only a few counts were recorded for this clone. J is TRBJ1-2 and V is TRBV2, with TRBD1 matching over 7 bases. Germline V lookup: CDR1 SNHLY, CDR2 FYNNEI. V was pared by 4 bases and J by 9 bases, with 14 bases of the junction left unmatched. The CDR3 totals 15 residues. This CDR3 is CASSAAPRDSRRYTF. CDR3 DNA: TGTGCCAGCAGTGCGGCTCCGAGGGACAGCAGGCGCTACACCTTC.

V is TRBV7-2 and J is TRBJ1-1, with D possibly being TRBD1 (5 bases). The CDR3 has 17 residues. CDR1 is SGHTA and CDR2 is FQGNSA in the germline V gene. Trimming took 0 bases from V and 2 from J, leaving 16 bases between them. The CDR3 DNA sequence: TGTGCCAGCAGCTTAGCCAGGGCAGGCCTAGGTAACACTGAAGCTTTCTTT. Encoded protein: CASSLARAGLGNTEAFF.

The chain recombines TRBV5-1 with TRBJ1-3; TRBD1 matches at 8 bases. Per the germline V gene, CDR1 is SGHRS and CDR2 is YFSETQ. J lost 6 bases, V lost 2 bases, and 7 bases had no gene match. The CDR3 covers 15 residues. The CDR3 DNA is TGCGCCAGCAGCTTCCAACCGGGACAGGAAAACACCATATATTTT. Translating it yields CASSFQPGQENTIYF.

The chain recombines TRBV4-3 with TRBJ2-7, with D tentatively TRBD1 (5 bases). Between the trimmed V and J ends, which lost 4 bases and 6 bases, there was a span of 13 bases. The CDR3 spans 13 residues. In germline, CDR1 is LGHNA, CDR2 YSLEER. This chain's CDR3 is CASSPSGPTEQYF. The CDR3 nucleotides read TGCGCCAGCAGCCCCTCAGGGCCTACCGAGCAGTACTTC.

DNA for the CDR3: TGTGCCAGCAGCGTAGGAGGAGGGGGCACAGATACGCAGTATTTT. Protein product: CASSVGGGGTDTQYF. This rearrangement joins TRBV9 to TRBJ2-3, with D possibly matching TRBD2 (6 bases). Germline V gene data show CDR1 as SGDLS and CDR2 as YYNGEE. This CDR3 is 15 amino acids long. Trimming took 0 bases from V and 1 from J, leaving 9 bases between them.

The chain couples TRBV28 to TRBJ2-5, with 8 bases fitting TRBD1. With 5 bases clipped from V and 2 bases from J, the junction kept 34 bases outside the gene matches. The CDR3 loop spans 24 amino acids. Germline V gene sequence: CDR1 MDHEN, CDR2 SYDVKM. CDR3 protein: CASSRTGWCCLVLLPMTKQETQYF. CDR3 nucleotides: TGTGCCAGCAGTCGGACAGGGTGGTGTTGTTTGGTGCTTTTACCCATGACGAAACAAGAGACCCAGTACTTC.

V is TRBV6-2 or TRBV6-3 and J is TRBJ2-7, with D tentatively TRBD2 (7 bases). The V gene lost 5 bases and the J gene lost 5 bases, with 19 bases spanning the gap. The CDR3 runs 15 residues. The V gene's germline CDR1 is MNHEY and CDR2 SVGEGT. The CDR3, as DNA: TGTGCCAGCAGTACCGCTGGGGGGGCCTACCACGAGCAGTACTTC. Protein product: CASSTAGGAYHEQYF.